The 29 T cell receptor beta chains reported below all come from one sample, sequenced in a study of shared clonotypes between healthy human individuals. Repertoires were generated with immunoSEQ multiplex PCR, while TCRdb's copy carries only in-frame clones and drops some. This table has 2 million to 3 million clones, approximately 94% appearing once. Sequencing was performed on naive CD4+ T cells from PBMCs. The subset here: CD45RA+ positively selected. Receptors originate from a man in his late teens or twenties in good health. Some clones in this sample may be carry-over from other donors' samples.

The rearrangement uses TRBV2 and TRBJ2-1; TRBD2 might be the D (6 bases). Germline V gene sequence: CDR1 SNHLY, CDR2 FYNNEI. There are 14 residues in the CDR3. Trimming removed 9 bases at V and 0 bases at J, with 12 bases between. The CDR3 DNA is TGTGCCAGGACCCGGGACTCCTCCTACAATGAGCAGTTCTTC. This encodes CARTRDSSYNEQFF.

The chain employs TRBV28 and TRBJ1-2, with a possible D match to TRBD1 (5 bases). Germline CDR1 MDHEN, CDR2 SYDVKM. The CDR3 is made up of 14 amino acids. The V end lost 5 bases, the J end lost 5 bases, and 15 bases lay between the germline ends. As DNA, the CDR3 is TGTGCCAGCAGTCGAACCGGGACTCGGTATGGCTACACCTTC. Protein product: CASSRTGTRYGYTF.

The rearrangement uses TRBV6-6 and TRBJ2-2, with unresolved D. The CDR3 is made up of 16 amino acids. CDR1 is MNHNY, CDR2 SVGAGI, per germline (reference sequence). Trimming shortened V by 8 bases and J by 7 bases, and 23 bases separated the two germline ends. The chain's CDR3 is CASSDPAPRGVGELFF. CDR3 bases: TGTGCCAGCTCCGACCCCGCCCCCCGCGGTGTCGGGGAGCTGTTTTTT.

The chain combines TRBV5-6 with TRBJ2-6; TRBD1 agrees at 7 bases. Trimming at V came to 3 bases and at J to 2 bases, leaving 5 bases not matched to a gene. This CDR3 is built from 16 residues. CDR1 is SGHDT and CDR2 is YYEEEE in the germline V gene. The DNA of the CDR3 is TGTGCCAGCAGCTCACTAACAGGGGCTGGGGCCAACGTCCTGACTTTC. As protein: CASSSLTGAGANVLTF.

The chain combines TRBV27 with TRBJ2-5; the D gene is possibly TRBD1 (5 bases). Germline V lookup: CDR1 MNHEY, CDR2 SMNVEV (reference sequence). CDR3 length: 14 residues. Trimming removed 5 bases from V and 5 bases from J, with 15 bases in between. CDR3 region: CASSNLGVGETQYF. The CDR3 DNA is TGTGCCAGCAGTAACCTAGGGGTTGGGGAGACCCAGTACTTC.

The rearrangement joins TRBV28 to TRBJ2-3, with D maybe TRBD2 (6 bases). Germline values: CDR1 MDHEN, CDR2 SYDVKM. V lost 3 bases and J lost 0, with 13 bases in between. This CDR3 contains 16 residues. The CDR3 sequence: CASSFAGQSSTDTQYF. Written as DNA, the CDR3 is TGTGCCAGCAGTTTTGCGGGGCAGTCTAGCACAGATACGCAGTATTTT.

The chain carries TRBV5-1 and TRBJ2-4, with a weak D call TRBD2 (6 bases). Germline V gene lookup returns CDR1 SGHRS and CDR2 YFSETQ. The V and J ends lost 0 bases and 3 bases respectively, with 16 bases between them. There are 17 residues in the CDR3. CDR3 sequence reads: CASSLAMLGGDKNIQYF. The CDR3 nucleotides read TGCGCCAGCAGCTTGGCCATGCTAGGCGGGGACAAAAACATTCAGTACTTC.

CDR3: CASSPGTGEVQETQYF. CDR3 sequence (DNA): TGCGCCAGCAGCCCTGGGACAGGGGAAGTACAAGAGACCCAGTACTTC. The chain combines TRBV5-1 with TRBJ2-5; TRBD1 aligns across 10 bases. The CDR3 has 16 amino acids. The V gene end was trimmed by 4 bases and the J gene end by 2 bases; junction bases not matched to a gene: 8. CDR1 SGHRS and CDR2 YFSETQ come from the germline V gene. The full variable domain, its missing parts supplied by reference TRBV5-1 and TRBJ2-5, is KAGVTQTPRYLIKTRGQQVTLSCSPISGHRSVSWYQQTPGQGLQFLFEYFSETQRNKGNFPGRFSGRQFSNSRSEMNVSTLELGDSALYLCASSPGTGEVQETQYFGPGTRLLVL.

CDR3 sequence: CASSERVVEEKLFF. CDR3 coding DNA: TGTGCCAGCAGTGAAAGGGTGGTAGAGGAAAAACTGTTTTTT. The chain is built from TRBV6-1 and TRBJ1-4; D remains unclear. Germline-derived CDR1 and CDR2 are MNHNS and SASEGT. The CDR3 contains 14 residues. V was cut by 2 bases and J by 8 bases, with 12 bases left in between.

The table lists this clone with a count of one. This rearrangement joins TRBV27 to TRBJ1-1; D is unresolved. The germline V gene encodes CDR1 MNHEY and CDR2 SMNVEV (reference sequence). V lost 7 bases, J lost 4 bases, and 16 bases lay in between. The CDR3 sequence is 14 residues long. CDR3 DNA: TGTGCCAGCACCCCGGACCGCACAACCACTGAAGCTTTCTTT. As protein: CASTPDRTTTEAFF.

The count of this clone is one. The gene calls are TRBV6-5 and TRBJ2-3, with D possibly matching TRBD1 (6 bases). Trimming removed 6 bases from V and 2 bases from J, with 12 bases in between. Germline V CDR1 and CDR2: MNHEY, SVGAGI. The CDR3 runs 14 residues. The CDR3 sequence: CASRWTVNTDTQYF. The CDR3 region has the DNA TGTGCCAGCAGATGGACAGTTAACACAGATACGCAGTATTTT.

This clone was counted a few times. Additional DNA sequences in this sample encode the identical CDR3. The J gene is TRBJ1-1, the V gene TRBV27; perhaps TRBD1 as D (5 bases). Between the trimmed V and J ends, which lost 2 bases and 1 base, there was a span of 8 bases. This CDR3 region has 14 residues. The germline gives CDR1 MNHEY, CDR2 SMNVEV (reference sequence). CDR3 in amino acids: CASSLSRANTEAFF. CDR3 coding DNA: TGTGCCAGCAGTTTAAGCAGGGCGAACACTGAAGCTTTCTTT.

The chain has TRBV9 and TRBJ2-5; D is perhaps TRBD1 or TRBD2 (6 bases each). The CDR3 is 15 amino acids. CDR1 is SGDLS, CDR2 YYNGEE, per germline. Trimming took 4 bases from V and 4 from J, leaving 17 bases between them. The CDR3 sequence is CASSPRPQGGETQYF. The CDR3 DNA reads as TGTGCCAGCAGCCCCCGACCACAGGGAGGAGAGACCCAGTACTTC.

The chain employs TRBV6-6 and TRBJ2-2; 9 nucleotides match TRBD1. V dropped 5 bases and J dropped 7; count of bases not matched to a gene: 5. The germline CDR1 and CDR2 sequences are MNHNY and SVGAGI (reference sequence). CDR3 size: 14 residues. CDR3 coding DNA: TGTGCCAGCAGTAGGACAGGGGAGAGCGGGGAGCTGTTTTTT. This codes for CASSRTGESGELFF.

A note on this clone: Compared with germline, one end of the junction differs, possibly owing to a read error. This chain connects TRBV10-2 to TRBJ1-5, with 9 nucleotides matching TRBD1. Germline V lookup: CDR1 WSHSY, CDR2 SAAADI. The CDR3 length is 14 residues. CDR3 nucleotides: TGCGCCAGCAGTGAGACAGGGGGCAACCAGCCCCAGCATTTT. It encodes CASSETGGNQPQHF.

This chain links TRBV7-8 with TRBJ1-3, with unresolved D. This CDR3 comprises 14 residues. The V and J ends lost 1 base and 0 bases respectively, with 4 bases between them. Germline V gene sequence: CDR1 SGHVS, CDR2 FQNEAQ. The CDR3 here is CASSLDHSGNTIYF. The CDR3 DNA is TGTGCCAGCAGCTTAGACCACTCTGGAAACACCATATATTTT.

The rearrangement links TRBV10-1 to TRBJ1-1, with 8 bases lining up with TRBD1. The CDR3 has 14 residues. Trimming took 5 bases from V and 1 from J; bases not matched to a gene: 3. The germline CDR1 and CDR2 sequences are WNHNN and SYGVQD (reference sequence). CDR3 sequence reads: CASSWDRTNTEAFF. The CDR3 DNA reads TGCGCCAGCAGTTGGGACAGGACGAACACTGAAGCTTTCTTT.

The chain's CDR3 is CASSVQGQGAGYGYTF. The DNA for the CDR3 is TGTGCCAGCAGCGTCCAGGGACAGGGGGCTGGCTATGGCTACACCTTC. V and J are TRBV9 and TRBJ1-2; TRBD1 matches 12 bases. After removal of 2 bases from V and 4 bases from J, the junction contained 6 bases not matched to a gene. From germline, CDR1 is SGDLS and CDR2 YYNGEE. CDR3 length equals 16 residues.

The chain employs TRBV19 and TRBJ1-2, with D possibly matching TRBD1 (6 bases). The germline V gene has CDR1 LNHDA and CDR2 SQIVND (reference sequence). V shed 8 bases and J shed 5 bases, with 27 bases lying between them. The CDR3 is made up of 17 amino acids. CDR3 residues: CASFSITDSRQWYGYTF. The CDR3 nucleotides are TGTGCCAGTTTTTCGATAACGGACAGCCGGCAATGGTATGGCTACACCTTC.

The CDR3 loop is CAGRVFGTGELFF. In nucleotides, the CDR3 is TGTGCCGGGAGGGTTTTCGGCACCGGGGAGCTGTTTTTT. The chain employs TRBV11-2 and TRBJ2-2, with 7 bases identical to TRBD2. The CDR3 loop spans 13 amino acids. Germline V gene lookup returns CDR1 SGHAT and CDR2 FQNNGV. Losses at the gene ends were 11 bases for V and 4 bases for J; bases not matched to a gene: 7. The full variable domain, in which reference TRBV11-2 and TRBJ2-2 provide the parts outside the CDR3, is EAGVAQSPRYKIIEKRQSVAFWCNPISGHATLYWYQQILGQGPKLLIQFQNNGVVDDSQLPKDRFSAERLKGVDSTLKIQPAKLEDSAVYLCAGRVFGTGELFFGEGSRLTVL.

The genes are TRBV14 and TRBJ2-7, with D perhaps matching TRBD1 or TRBD2 (5 bases each). Trimming removed 2 bases at V and 0 bases at J, with 17 bases between. Germline-derived CDR1 and CDR2 are SGHDN and FVKESK. The CDR3 loop spans 17 amino acids. In nucleotides, the CDR3 is TGTGCCAGCAGCCAACCCCTTGGGCGTGGGACCTCCTACGAGCAGTACTTC. This sequence encodes CASSQPLGRGTSYEQYF.

The J gene is TRBJ2-5, the V gene TRBV7-9; 14 nucleotides agree with TRBD2. In germline, CDR1 is SEHNR, CDR2 FQNEAQ (reference sequence). This CDR3 is 14 amino acids long. V gave up 5 bases and J gave up 5 bases; unmatched junction bases: 1. CDR3 in amino acids: CASSGTSGSETQYF. The CDR3 DNA follows: TGTGCCAGCAGCGGGACTAGCGGGAGTGAGACCCAGTACTTC.

The chain has TRBV27 and TRBJ2-7; perhaps TRBD1 as D (5 bases). The CDR3 runs 17 residues. Germline V gene data show CDR1 as MNHEY and CDR2 as SMNVEV (reference sequence). V was trimmed by 2 bases and J by 2 bases, leaving 19 bases between them. CDR3 in amino acids: CASSLKPGLPSTYEQYF. CDR3 nucleotides: TGTGCCAGCAGTTTAAAACCAGGGCTACCCTCCACCTACGAGCAGTACTTC.

The chain is built from TRBV6-5 and TRBJ2-7; D not resolved. This CDR3 has 11 amino acids. The germline V gene encodes CDR1 MNHEY and CDR2 SVGAGI. V lost 6 bases, J lost 6 bases, and 9 bases lay in between. This CDR3 reads CASSLFLEQYF. CDR3 in DNA: TGTGCCAGCAGCCTTTTCCTCGAGCAGTACTTC.

This CDR3 is CASSFTTPRGNQPQHF. In DNA, the CDR3 is TGTGCCAGCAGTTTCACGACACCGAGAGGGAATCAGCCCCAGCATTTT. The chain recombines TRBV27 with TRBJ1-5, with unresolved D. The CDR3 length is 16 residues. The germline V and J ends were trimmed by 3 bases and 4 bases, with 16 bases remaining between them. Germline V gives CDR1 MNHEY, CDR2 SMNVEV (reference sequence).

The chain employs TRBV30 and TRBJ2-2; 9 positions match TRBD2. Germline CDR1 is GTSNPN and CDR2 is SVGIG (reference sequence). Trimming at V came to 5 bases and at J to 1 base, leaving 5 bases not matched to a gene. The CDR3 length is 15 residues. The CDR3 DNA sequence: TGTGCCTGGGATCGACTAGCGGTGAACACCGGGGAGCTGTTTTTT. As protein: CAWDRLAVNTGELFF.

V usage is TRBV18 and J usage is TRBJ2-7, with D possibly matching TRBD1 (6 bases). Germline CDR1 KGHSH, CDR2 LQKENI. With 0 bases removed from V and 4 bases from J, the gap between germline ends came to 10 bases. The CDR3 totals 14 residues. The CDR3 region has the DNA TGTGCCAGCTCACCACCGAACAGGGTGTACGAGCAGTACTTC. Its translation: CASSPPNRVYEQYF.

About this clone: Other DNA sequences in the sample encode the same CDR3. The chain uses TRBV7-9 and TRBJ2-7; no reliable D call. The CDR3 has 13 amino acids. In germline, CDR1 is SEHNR, CDR2 FQNEAQ (reference sequence). V gave up 5 bases and J gave up 2 bases, with 10 bases separating them. For the CDR3, the DNA is TGTGCCAGCAGCCCGACGGTCCCCTACGAGCAGTACTTC. As protein: CASSPTVPYEQYF.

This chain connects TRBV28 to TRBJ1-4; D remains unclear. Germline V gene data show CDR1 as MDHEN and CDR2 as SYDVKM. The CDR3 extends over 15 amino acids. V lost 3 bases to trimming and J lost 4 bases, with 12 bases between them. The CDR3 region has the DNA TGTGCCAGCAGTTTGGTCGGCGGGGTTAATGAAAAACTGTTTTTT. Translation: CASSLVGGVNEKLFF.